This T cell receptor (beta chain) was sequenced during a study of a mutant IDH1 vaccine in newly diagnosed glioma. About the study: It was radiotherapy, temozolomide, or both that patients received previously, with most receiving both.

In regard to this clone: What it recognizes is unknown.

Time point described: week 5, during vaccination. Topical imiquimod accompanied each vaccine dose, which consisted of 300 ug of mutant IDH1 20-mer peptide. The CDR3 is 18 amino acids. V dropped 0 bases and J dropped 4; count of bases not matched to a gene: 11. Germline values: CDR1 LGHNA, CDR2 YSLEER. This table comes from immunoSEQ multiplex PCR, and its TCRdb copy is limited to in-frame clones, with some not included. The sample has some 51,000 clones; more than 70% are singletons. This clonotype originated in a woman in her thirties or forties with glioma. The sequenced sample was PBMCs, obtained from a glioma patient whose treatment included an IDH1 peptide vaccine. The V gene is TRBV4-3, the J gene TRBJ1-4, with TRBD1 matching 7 bases. The CDR3 protein is CASSQDLPGGANNEKLFF. The CDR3 DNA reads TGCGCCAGCAGCCAAGATCTCCCAGGGGGGGCCAATAATGAAAAACTGTTTTTT.